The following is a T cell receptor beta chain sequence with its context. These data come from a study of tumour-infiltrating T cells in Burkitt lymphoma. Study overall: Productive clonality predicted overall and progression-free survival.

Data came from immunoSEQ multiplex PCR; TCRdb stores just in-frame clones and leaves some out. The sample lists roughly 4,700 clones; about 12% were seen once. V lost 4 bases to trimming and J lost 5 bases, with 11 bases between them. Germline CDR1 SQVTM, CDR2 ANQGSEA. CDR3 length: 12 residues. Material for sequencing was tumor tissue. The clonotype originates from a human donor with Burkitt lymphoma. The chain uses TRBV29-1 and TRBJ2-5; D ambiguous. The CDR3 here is CSVVSGRETQYF. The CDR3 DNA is TGCAGCGTTGTCTCCGGCAGGGAGACCCAGTACTTC. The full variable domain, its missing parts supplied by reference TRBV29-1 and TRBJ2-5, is SAVISQKPSRDICQRGTSLTIQCQVDSQVTMMFWYRQQPGQSLTLIATANQGSEATYESGFVIDKFPISRPNLTFSTLTVSNMSPEDSSIYLCSVVSGRETQYFGPGTRLLVL.